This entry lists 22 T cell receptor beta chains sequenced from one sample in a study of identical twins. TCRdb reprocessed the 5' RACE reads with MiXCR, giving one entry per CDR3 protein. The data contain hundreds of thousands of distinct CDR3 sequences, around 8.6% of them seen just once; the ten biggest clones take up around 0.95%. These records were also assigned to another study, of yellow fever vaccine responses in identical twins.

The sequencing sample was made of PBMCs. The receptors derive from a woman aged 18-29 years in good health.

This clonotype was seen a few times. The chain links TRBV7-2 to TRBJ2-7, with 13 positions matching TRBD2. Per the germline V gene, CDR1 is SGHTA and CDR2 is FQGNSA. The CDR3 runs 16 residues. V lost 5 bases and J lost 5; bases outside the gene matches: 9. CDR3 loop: CASSRRTSGSLDEQYF. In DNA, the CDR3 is TGTGCCAGCAGCCGTCGGACTAGCGGGAGTTTAGACGAGCAGTACTTC.

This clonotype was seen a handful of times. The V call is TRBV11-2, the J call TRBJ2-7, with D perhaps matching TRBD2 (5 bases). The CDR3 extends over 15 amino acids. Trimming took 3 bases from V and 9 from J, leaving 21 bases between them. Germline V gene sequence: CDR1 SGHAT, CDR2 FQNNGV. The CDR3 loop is CASSLVVDPGILQYF. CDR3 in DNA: TGTGCCAGCAGCTTGGTAGTTGATCCGGGAATTTTGCAGTACTTC.

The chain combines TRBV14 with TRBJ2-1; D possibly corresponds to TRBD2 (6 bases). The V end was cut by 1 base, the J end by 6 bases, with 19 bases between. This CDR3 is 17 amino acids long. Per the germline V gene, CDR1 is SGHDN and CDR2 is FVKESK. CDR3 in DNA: TGTGCCAGCAGCCAAGGAATAGCGGTTACTGGGGTCAATGAGCAGTTCTTC. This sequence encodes CASSQGIAVTGVNEQFF.

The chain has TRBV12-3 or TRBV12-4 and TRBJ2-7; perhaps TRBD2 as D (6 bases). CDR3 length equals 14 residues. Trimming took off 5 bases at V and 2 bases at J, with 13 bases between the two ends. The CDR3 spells CASSPGTRPYEQYF. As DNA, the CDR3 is TGTGCCAGCAGTCCCGGGACTCGCCCCTACGAGCAGTACTTC.

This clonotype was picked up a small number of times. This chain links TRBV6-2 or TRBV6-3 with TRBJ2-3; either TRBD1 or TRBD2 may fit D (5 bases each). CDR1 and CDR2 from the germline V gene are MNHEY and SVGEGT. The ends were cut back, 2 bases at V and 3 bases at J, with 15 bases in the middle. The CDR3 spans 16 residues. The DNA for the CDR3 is TGTGCCAGCAGTTACCCCCAGGGAGTGGGGACAGATACGCAGTATTTT. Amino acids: CASSYPQGVGTDTQYF.

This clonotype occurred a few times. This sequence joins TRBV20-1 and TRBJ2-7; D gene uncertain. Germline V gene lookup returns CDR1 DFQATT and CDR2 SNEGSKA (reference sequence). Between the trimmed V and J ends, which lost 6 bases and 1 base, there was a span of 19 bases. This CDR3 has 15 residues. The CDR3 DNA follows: TGCAGTGCACCCCCCGTGGGCAGGTCGTCCTACGAGCAGTACTTC. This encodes CSAPPVGRSSYEQYF.

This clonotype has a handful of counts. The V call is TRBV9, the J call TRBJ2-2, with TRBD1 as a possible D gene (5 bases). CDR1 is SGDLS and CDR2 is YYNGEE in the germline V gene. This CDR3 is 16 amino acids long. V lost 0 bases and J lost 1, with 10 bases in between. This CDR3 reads CASSVGSGKNTGELFF. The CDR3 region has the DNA TGTGCCAGCAGCGTAGGATCAGGGAAGAACACCGGGGAGCTGTTTTTT.

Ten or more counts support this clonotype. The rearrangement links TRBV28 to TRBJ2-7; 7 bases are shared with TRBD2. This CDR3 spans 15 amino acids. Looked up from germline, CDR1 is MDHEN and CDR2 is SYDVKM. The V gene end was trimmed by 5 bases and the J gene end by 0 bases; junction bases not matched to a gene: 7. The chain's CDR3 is CASSPRGGISYEQYF. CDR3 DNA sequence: TGTGCCAGCAGTCCCCGGGGAGGGATCTCCTACGAGCAGTACTTC. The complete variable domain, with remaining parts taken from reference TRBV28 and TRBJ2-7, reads DVKVTQSSRYLVKRTGEKVFLECVQDMDHENMFWYRQDPGLGLRLIYFSYDVKMKEKGDIPEGYSVSREKKERFSLILESASTNQTSMYLCASSPRGGISYEQYFGPGTRLTVT.

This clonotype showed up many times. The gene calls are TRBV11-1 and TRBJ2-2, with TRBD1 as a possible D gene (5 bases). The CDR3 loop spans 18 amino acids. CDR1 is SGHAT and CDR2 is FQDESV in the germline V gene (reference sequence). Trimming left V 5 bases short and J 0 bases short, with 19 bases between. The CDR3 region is CASSPLLTTATNTGELFF. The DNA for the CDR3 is TGTGCCAGCAGCCCGCTCTTAACGACAGCTACGAACACCGGGGAGCTGTTTTTT. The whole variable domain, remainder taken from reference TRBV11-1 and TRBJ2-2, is EAEVAQSPRYKITEKSQAVAFWCDPISGHATLYWYRQILGQGPELLVQFQDESVVDDSQLPKDRFSAERLKGVDSTLKIQPAELGDSAMYLCASSPLLTTATNTGELFFGEGSRLTVL.

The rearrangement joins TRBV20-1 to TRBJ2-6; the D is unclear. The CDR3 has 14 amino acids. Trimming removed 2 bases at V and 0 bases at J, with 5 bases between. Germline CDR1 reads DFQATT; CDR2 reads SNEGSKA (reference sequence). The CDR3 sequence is CSARQDSGANVLTF. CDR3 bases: TGCAGTGCTAGACAAGACTCTGGGGCCAACGTCCTGACTTTC.

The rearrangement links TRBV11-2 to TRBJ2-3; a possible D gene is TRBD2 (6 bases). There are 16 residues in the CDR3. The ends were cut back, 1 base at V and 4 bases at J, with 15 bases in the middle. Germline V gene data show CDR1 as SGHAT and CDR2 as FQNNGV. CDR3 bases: TGTGCCAGCAGCTTAGGGGGGAGGAATGCGGCAGATACGCAGTATTTT. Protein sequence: CASSLGGRNAADTQYF.

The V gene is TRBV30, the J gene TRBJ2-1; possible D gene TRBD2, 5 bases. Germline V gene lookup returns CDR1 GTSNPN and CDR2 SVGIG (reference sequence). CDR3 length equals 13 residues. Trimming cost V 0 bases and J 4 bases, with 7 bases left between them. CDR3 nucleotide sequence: TGTGCCTGGAGTGTTTCGGGGTACAATGAGCAGTTCTTC. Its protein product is CAWSVSGYNEQFF.

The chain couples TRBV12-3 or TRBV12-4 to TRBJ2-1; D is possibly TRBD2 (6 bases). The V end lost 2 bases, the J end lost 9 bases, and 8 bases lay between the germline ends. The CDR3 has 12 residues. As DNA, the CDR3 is TGTGCCAGCAGTTTATGGGGGGTTGAGCAGTTCTTC. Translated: CASSLWGVEQFF.

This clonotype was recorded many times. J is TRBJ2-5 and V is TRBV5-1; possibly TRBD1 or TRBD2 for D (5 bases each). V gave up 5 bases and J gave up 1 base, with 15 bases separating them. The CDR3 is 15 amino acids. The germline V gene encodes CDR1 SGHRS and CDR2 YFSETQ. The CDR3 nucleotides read TGCGCCAGCAGTTCCGGGACCAAATCCCAAGAGACCCAGTACTTC. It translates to CASSSGTKSQETQYF.

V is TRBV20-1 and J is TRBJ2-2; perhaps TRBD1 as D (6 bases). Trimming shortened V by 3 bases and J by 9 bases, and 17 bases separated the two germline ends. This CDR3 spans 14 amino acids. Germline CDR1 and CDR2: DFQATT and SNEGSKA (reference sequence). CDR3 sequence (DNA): TGCAGTGCTAGGGAAGACAGGACTCCCAGGGAGCTGTTTTTT. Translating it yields CSAREDRTPRELFF.

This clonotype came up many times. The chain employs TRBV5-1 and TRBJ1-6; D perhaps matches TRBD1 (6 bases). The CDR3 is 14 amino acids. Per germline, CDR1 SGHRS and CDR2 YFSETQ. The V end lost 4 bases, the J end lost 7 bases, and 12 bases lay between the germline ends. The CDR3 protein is CASSQTGPNSPLHF. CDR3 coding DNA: TGCGCCAGCAGCCAGACAGGACCGAATTCACCCCTCCACTTT. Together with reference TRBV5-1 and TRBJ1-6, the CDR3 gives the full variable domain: KAGVTQTPRYLIKTRGQQVTLSCSPISGHRSVSWYQQTPGQGLQFLFEYFSETQRNKGNFPGRFSGRQFSNSRSEMNVSTLELGDSALYLCASSQTGPNSPLHFGNGTRLTVT.

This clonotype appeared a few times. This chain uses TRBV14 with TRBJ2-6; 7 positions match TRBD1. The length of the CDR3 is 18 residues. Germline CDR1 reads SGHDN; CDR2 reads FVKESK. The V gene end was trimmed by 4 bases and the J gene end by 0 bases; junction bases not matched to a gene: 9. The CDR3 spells CASSPRRTGFSGANVLTF. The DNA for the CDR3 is TGTGCCAGCAGCCCAAGGAGGACAGGCTTCTCTGGGGCCAACGTCCTGACTTTC.

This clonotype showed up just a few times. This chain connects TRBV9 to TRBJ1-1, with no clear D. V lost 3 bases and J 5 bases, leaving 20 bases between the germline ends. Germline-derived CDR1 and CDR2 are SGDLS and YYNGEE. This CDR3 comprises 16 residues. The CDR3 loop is CASSAYFGRERTEAFF. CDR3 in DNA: TGTGCCAGCAGCGCGTATTTCGGGAGGGAGAGGACTGAAGCTTTCTTT.

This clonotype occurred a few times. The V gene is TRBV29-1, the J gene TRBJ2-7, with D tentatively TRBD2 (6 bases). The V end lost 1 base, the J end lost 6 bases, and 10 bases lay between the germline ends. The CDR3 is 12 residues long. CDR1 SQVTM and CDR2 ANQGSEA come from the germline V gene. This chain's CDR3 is CSVEGGGREQYF. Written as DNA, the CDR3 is TGCAGCGTTGAAGGGGGAGGCCGCGAGCAGTACTTC.

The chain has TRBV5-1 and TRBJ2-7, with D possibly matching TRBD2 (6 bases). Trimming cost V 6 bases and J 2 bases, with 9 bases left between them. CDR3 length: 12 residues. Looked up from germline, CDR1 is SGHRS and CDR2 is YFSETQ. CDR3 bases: TGCGCCAGCACGGGGGAGACCTACGAGCAGTACTTC. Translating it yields CASTGETYEQYF.

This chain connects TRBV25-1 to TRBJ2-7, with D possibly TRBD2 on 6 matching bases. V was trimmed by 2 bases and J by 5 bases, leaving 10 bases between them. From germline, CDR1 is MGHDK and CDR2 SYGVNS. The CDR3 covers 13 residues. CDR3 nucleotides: TGTGCCAGCAGTGAAAGACCGGGGGACGAGCAGTACTTC. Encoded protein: CASSERPGDEQYF.

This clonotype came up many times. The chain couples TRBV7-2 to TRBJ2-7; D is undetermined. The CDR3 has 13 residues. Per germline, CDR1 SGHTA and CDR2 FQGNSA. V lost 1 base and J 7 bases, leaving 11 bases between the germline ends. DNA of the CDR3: TGTGCCAGCAGCTTAGTAGTGGTAGGGGAGCAGTACTTC. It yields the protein CASSLVVVGEQYF.